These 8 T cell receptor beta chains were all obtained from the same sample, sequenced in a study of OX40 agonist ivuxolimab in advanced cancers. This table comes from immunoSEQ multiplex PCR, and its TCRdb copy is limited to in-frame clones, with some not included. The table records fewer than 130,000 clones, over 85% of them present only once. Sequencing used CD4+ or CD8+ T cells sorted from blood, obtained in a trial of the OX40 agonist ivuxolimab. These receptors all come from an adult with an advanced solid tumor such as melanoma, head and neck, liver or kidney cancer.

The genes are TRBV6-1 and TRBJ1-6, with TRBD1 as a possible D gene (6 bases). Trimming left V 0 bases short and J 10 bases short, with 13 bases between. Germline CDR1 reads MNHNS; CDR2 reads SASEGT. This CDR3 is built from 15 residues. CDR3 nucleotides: TGTGCCAGCAGTGAAGCTAAAGGGGGTAGGTCACCCCTCCACTTT. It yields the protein CASSEAKGGRSPLHF.

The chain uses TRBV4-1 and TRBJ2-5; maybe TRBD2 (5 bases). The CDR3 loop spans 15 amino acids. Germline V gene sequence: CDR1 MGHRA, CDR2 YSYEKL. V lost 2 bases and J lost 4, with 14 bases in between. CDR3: CASSQSPGKGETQYF. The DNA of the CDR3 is TGCGCCAGCAGCCAATCCCCGGGGAAGGGAGAGACCCAGTACTTC.

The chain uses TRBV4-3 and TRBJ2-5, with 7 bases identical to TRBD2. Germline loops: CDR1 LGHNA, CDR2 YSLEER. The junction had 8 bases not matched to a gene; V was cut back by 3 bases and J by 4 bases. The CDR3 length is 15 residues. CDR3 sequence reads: CASSHLGGEGETQYF. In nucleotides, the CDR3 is TGCGCCAGCAGCCATCTGGGAGGGGAGGGAGAGACCCAGTACTTC.

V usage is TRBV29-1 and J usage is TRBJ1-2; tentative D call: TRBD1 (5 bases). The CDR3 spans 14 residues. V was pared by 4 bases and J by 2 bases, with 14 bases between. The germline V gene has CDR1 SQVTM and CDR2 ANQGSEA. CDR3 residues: CSVGDLGGNYGYTF. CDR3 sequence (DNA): TGCAGCGTTGGAGACTTGGGGGGGAACTATGGCTACACCTTC.

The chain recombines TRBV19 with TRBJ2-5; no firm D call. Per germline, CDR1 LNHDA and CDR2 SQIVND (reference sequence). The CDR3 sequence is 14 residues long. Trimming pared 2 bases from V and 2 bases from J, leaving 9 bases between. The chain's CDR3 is CASSIMGRQETQYF. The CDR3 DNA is TGTGCCAGTAGTATAATGGGCCGGCAAGAGACCCAGTACTTC.

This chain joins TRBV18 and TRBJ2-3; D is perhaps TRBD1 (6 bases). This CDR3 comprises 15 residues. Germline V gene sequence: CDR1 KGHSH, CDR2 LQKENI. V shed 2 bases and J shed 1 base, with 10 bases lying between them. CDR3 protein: CASSPWDTRTDTQYF. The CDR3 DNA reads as TGTGCCAGCTCACCATGGGACACCCGCACAGATACGCAGTATTTT.

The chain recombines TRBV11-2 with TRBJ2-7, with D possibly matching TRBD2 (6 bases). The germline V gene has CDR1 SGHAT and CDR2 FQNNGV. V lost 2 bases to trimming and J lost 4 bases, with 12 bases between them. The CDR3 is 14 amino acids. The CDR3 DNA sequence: TGTGCCAGCAGCTTATTTAGCGGATTTTACGAGCAGTACTTC. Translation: CASSLFSGFYEQYF.

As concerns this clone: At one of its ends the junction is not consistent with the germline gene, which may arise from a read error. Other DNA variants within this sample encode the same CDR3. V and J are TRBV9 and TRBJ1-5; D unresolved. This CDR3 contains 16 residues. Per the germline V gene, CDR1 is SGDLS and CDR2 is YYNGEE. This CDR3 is CASSPTERFSNQPQHF. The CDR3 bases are TGTGCCAGCAGCCCTACGGAGCGGTTTAGCAATCAGCCCCAACATTTT.